This TCR beta chain was observed in a study of blood T cell repertoires in COVID-19. The overall study: Spain, Italy and the United States supplied samples that represented acute and convalescent COVID-19. PBMCs, B-cell-depleted T cells, or T cells were the source of the cDNA or gDNA that made up the material.

Under the authors' procedure: Reference gene primers were amplified, and this amplification served to estimate nucleated cell counts. Only in-frame clones appear in the TCRdb table, and some are missing; sequencing was by immunoSEQ multiplex PCR. V and J calls and clone size are copied from that table; D and trimming were computed from the DNA. The table lists roughly 160,000 clones, about four fifths of them singletons. V lost 1 base and J 6 bases, leaving 6 bases between the germline ends. The CDR3 contains 12 residues. CDR1 and CDR2 (germline): LGHDT, YNNKEL (reference sequence). The specimen sequenced was peripheral blood. V usage is TRBV3-1 (or the pseudogene TRBV3-2) and J usage is TRBJ1-2; a weak D match, TRBD1 (5 bases). The TCR comes from a man between 65 and 80 years old with active or convalescent COVID-19. CDR3 coding DNA: TGTGCCAGCAGCCAAGGACAGCATGGCTACACCTTC. This sequence encodes CASSQGQHGYTF.